This TCR beta chain was identified during a study of technical replicates of blood from a few donors. V lost 6 bases and J lost 1; bases outside the gene matches: 3. This CDR3 is 14 amino acids long. The germline CDR1 and CDR2 sequences are SNHLY and FYNNEI. Here immunoSEQ multiplex PCR was the method, and the copy in TCRdb shows in-frame clones only, minus some. The sample lists 70,000 or so clones, 80% to 90% occurring once. This TCR was recovered from a human donor in good health. Some clones in this sample may be carry-over from other donors' samples. The sample comprised PBMCs. The chain carries TRBV2 and TRBJ1-2, with TRBD1 matching 9 bases. The CDR3 DNA reads as TGTGCCAGCAGGACAGGGGGTCGTAACTATGGCTACACCTTC. As protein: CASRTGGRNYGYTF. Based on the CDR3 plus reference TRBV2 and TRBJ1-2, the full variable domain is EPEVTQTPSHQVTQMGQEVILRCVPISNHLYFYWYRQILGQKVEFLVSFYNNEISEKSEIFDDQFSVERPDGSNFTLKIRSTKLEDSAMYFCASRTGGRNYGYTFGSGTRLTVV.